The source of this TCR beta chain is a study of CXCR3-negative and CXCR3-positive naive CD8 T cells. Regarding the study as a whole: The level of CXCR3 expression partially decreased after cryopreservation; the majority of assays used fresh PBMCs. In CXCR3-positive naive cells, the TRB CDR3s were more hydrophobic than in CXCR3-negative naive cells. Comparably high diversity marked both naive subsets, whereas memory CD8+ cells had much lower diversity. Both naive subsets, CXCR3-negative and CXCR3-positive, displayed similar TRBV-TRBJ usage, unlike memory cells.

Remarks on this clonotype: Its matching antigen is unknown.

With UMI labels, 5' RACE was used to prepare the TRB cDNA libraries. TCRdb reprocessed the 5' RACE reads, with one entry per CDR3 protein and no DNA. In all, the sample yields 55,000 to 75,000 distinct CDR3 sequences. CDR1 SNHLY and CDR2 FYNNEI come from the germline V gene. This CDR3 is 12 amino acids long. V and J are TRBV2 and TRBJ2-1; the TCRdb call, TRBD1, lacks DNA for checking. The clonotype comes from a human donor in good health. Some clones in this sample may be carry-over from other donors' samples. The sample comprised naive CXCR3+ CD8+ T cells from blood. Described subset: CD45RO-CCR7+CD27+CD95- naive CD8+ T cells expressing CXCR3 (TNR3+). CDR3 sequence reads: CASSETGNEQFF.